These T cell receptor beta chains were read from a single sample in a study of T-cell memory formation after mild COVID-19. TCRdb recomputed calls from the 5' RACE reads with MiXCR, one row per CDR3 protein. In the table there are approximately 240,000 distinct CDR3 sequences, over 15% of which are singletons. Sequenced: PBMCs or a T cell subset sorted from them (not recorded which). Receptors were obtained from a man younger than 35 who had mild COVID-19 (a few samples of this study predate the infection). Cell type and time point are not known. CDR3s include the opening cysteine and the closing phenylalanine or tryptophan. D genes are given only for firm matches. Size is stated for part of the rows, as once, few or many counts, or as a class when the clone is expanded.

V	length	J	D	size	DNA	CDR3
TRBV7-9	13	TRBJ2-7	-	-	TGTGCCAGCAGCTCCGGGACACGGGGCGAGCAGTACTTC	CASSSGTRGEQYF
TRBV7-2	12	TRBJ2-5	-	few	TGTGCCAGCAGTTACATCGTGCCCACCCAGTACTTC	CASSYIVPTQYF
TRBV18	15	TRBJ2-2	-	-	TGTGCCAGCTCACCACCGGGCGGATTCACCGGGGAGCTGTTTTTT	CASSPPGGFTGELFF
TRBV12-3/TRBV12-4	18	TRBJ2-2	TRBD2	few	TGTGCCAGCAGCCAATGGGCAGCGGGGGGCGGTATCACCGGGGAGCTGTTTTTT	CASSQWAAGGGITGELFF
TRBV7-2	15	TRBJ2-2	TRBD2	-	TGTGCCAGCAGGAGCGGGGGGCCGAACACCGGGGAGCTGTTTTTT	CASRSGGPNTGELFF
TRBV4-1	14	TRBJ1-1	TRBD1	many	TGCGCCAGCAGCCATCCCGGGACAGGCGGTGGAGCTTTCTTT	CASSHPGTGGGAFF
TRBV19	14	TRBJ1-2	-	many	TGTGCCAGTAGTATAGATCGCCGGGGCGGAGGCTACACCTTC	CASSIDRRGGGYTF
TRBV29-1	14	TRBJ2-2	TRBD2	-	TGCAGCGTTGCGTCTAGCGGGAACACCGGGGAGCTGTTTTTT	CSVASSGNTGELFF
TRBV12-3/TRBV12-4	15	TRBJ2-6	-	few	TGTGCCAGCAGTTTCTCCATCTCTGGGGCCAACGTCCTGACTTTC	CASSFSISGANVLTF
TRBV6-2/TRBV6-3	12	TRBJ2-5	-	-	TGTGCCAGCAATCGAAGAACGGAGACCCAGTACTTC	CASNRRTETQYF
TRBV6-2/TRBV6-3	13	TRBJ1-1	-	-	TGTGCCAGCAGTTACTCGAGGAACACTGAAGCTTTCTTT	CASSYSRNTEAFF
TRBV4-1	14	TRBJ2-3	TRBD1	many	TGCGCCAGCAGGGACAGGGGGTTGACAGATACGCAGTATTTT	CASRDRGLTDTQYF
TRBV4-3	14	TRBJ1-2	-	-	TGCGCCAGCAGCCAAGATTACATGGTTTATGGCTACACCTTC	CASSQDYMVYGYTF
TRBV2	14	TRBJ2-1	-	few	TGTGCCAGCAAGGTGGTACGCTCCTACAATGAGCAGTTCTTC	CASKVVRSYNEQFF
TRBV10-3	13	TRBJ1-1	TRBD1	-	TGTGCCATCAGAGATACAGGGGGTGTTGAAGCTTTCTTT	CAIRDTGGVEAFF
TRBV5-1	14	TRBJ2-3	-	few	TGCGCCAGCAGCTTTCCAACACGGGCAGATACGCAGTATTTT	CASSFPTRADTQYF
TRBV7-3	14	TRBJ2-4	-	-	TGTGCCAGCAGCTTAACCGGGGGCCTAAACATTCAGTACTTC	CASSLTGGLNIQYF
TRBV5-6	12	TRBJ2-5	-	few	TGTGCCAGCAGCCCCGACGTCGGGACCCAGTACTTC	CASSPDVGTQYF
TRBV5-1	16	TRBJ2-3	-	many	TGCGCCAGCAGCTTGATGTCAGGGGATCAGACAGATACGCAGTATTTT	CASSLMSGDQTDTQYF
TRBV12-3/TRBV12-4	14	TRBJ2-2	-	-	TGTGCCAGCAGCAGAATCACAGGGACCGGGGAGCTGTTTTTT	CASSRITGTGELFF
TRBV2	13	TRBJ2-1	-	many	TGTGCCAGCAGTGGACTGGGGTACAATGAGCAGTTCTTC	CASSGLGYNEQFF
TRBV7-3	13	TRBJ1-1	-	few	TGTGCCAGCAGCGAGCACGGGGTGGAAGAAGCTTTCTTT	CASSEHGVEEAFF
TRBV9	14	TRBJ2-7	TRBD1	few	TGTGCCAGCAGCCCTCGGGACAGAGCCTTAGAGCAGTACTTC	CASSPRDRALEQYF
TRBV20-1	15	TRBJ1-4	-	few	TGCAGTGCTAGAGAAAATTGGGGGGGTCACGAAAAACTGTTTTTT	CSARENWGGHEKLFF
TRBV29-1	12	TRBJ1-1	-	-	TGCAGCGTCCTCGAGGCAGGGGCTGAAGCTTTCTTT	CSVLEAGAEAFF
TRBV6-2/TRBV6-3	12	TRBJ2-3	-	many	TGTGCCAGCAGACAGGGCACAGATACGCAGTATTTT	CASRQGTDTQYF
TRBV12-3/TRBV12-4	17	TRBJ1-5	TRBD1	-	TGTGCCAGCAGTTGGGGGGGGGTGACAGGGAGCAATCAGCCCCAGCATTTT	CASSWGGVTGSNQPQHF
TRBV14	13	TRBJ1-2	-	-	TGTGCCAGCAGCCATGACCTTATCAGTGGCTACACCTTC	CASSHDLISGYTF
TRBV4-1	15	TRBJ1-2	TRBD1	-	TGCGCCAGCAGCCCGGACAGGGGATCGGTCTATGGCTACACCTTC	CASSPDRGSVYGYTF
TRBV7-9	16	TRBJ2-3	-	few	TGTGCCAGCAGCGACCCGGGAGAGAGCTCAGGGGATACGCAGTATTTT	CASSDPGESSGDTQYF
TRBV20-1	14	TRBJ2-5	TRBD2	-	TGCAGTGCCCAGGGTCCGGGGGGCCAAGAGACCCAGTACTTC	CSAQGPGGQETQYF
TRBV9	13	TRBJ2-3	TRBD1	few	TGTGCCAGCAGCATAGGACAGGGCGATACGCAGTATTTT	CASSIGQGDTQYF
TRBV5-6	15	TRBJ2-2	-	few	TGTGCCAGCAGCTTGGGTGGGGTTATCACCGGGGAGCTGTTTTTT	CASSLGGVITGELFF
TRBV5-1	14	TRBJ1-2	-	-	TGCGCCAGCAGCTTGGACAACCTTAACTATGGCTACACCTTC	CASSLDNLNYGYTF
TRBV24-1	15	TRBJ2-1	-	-	TGTGCCACCAGTGGAGGGGGAAGCTCCTACAATGAGCAGTTCTTC	CATSGGGSSYNEQFF
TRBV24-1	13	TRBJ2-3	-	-	TGTGCCACCAGTGATGCGGCCGAAGATACGCAGTATTTT	CATSDAAEDTQYF